Here is one TCR beta chain with its context. Assay used: immunoSEQ multiplex PCR; TCRdb lists only in-frame clones, some missing. The table includes 35,000 to 55,000 clones, 88% detected once. This specimen belongs to a study of T cell changes during pregnancy in multiple sclerosis. Trimming at V came to 2 bases and at J to 5 bases, leaving 4 bases not matched to a gene. The CDR3 sequence is 15 residues long. From germline, CDR1 is SGHVS and CDR2 FQNEAQ. The receptor comes from a female donor in good health, enrolled as a control in a pregnancy study. The sample consisted of CD8+ T cells from peripheral blood mononuclear cells, taken after pregnancy. The rearrangement uses TRBV7-8 and TRBJ2-4, with 9 nucleotides matching TRBD2. The CDR3 region has the DNA TGTGCCAGCAGCTTATTGGGACTAGCAGAAAACATTCAGTACTTC. Amino acid sequence: CASSLLGLAENIQYF.